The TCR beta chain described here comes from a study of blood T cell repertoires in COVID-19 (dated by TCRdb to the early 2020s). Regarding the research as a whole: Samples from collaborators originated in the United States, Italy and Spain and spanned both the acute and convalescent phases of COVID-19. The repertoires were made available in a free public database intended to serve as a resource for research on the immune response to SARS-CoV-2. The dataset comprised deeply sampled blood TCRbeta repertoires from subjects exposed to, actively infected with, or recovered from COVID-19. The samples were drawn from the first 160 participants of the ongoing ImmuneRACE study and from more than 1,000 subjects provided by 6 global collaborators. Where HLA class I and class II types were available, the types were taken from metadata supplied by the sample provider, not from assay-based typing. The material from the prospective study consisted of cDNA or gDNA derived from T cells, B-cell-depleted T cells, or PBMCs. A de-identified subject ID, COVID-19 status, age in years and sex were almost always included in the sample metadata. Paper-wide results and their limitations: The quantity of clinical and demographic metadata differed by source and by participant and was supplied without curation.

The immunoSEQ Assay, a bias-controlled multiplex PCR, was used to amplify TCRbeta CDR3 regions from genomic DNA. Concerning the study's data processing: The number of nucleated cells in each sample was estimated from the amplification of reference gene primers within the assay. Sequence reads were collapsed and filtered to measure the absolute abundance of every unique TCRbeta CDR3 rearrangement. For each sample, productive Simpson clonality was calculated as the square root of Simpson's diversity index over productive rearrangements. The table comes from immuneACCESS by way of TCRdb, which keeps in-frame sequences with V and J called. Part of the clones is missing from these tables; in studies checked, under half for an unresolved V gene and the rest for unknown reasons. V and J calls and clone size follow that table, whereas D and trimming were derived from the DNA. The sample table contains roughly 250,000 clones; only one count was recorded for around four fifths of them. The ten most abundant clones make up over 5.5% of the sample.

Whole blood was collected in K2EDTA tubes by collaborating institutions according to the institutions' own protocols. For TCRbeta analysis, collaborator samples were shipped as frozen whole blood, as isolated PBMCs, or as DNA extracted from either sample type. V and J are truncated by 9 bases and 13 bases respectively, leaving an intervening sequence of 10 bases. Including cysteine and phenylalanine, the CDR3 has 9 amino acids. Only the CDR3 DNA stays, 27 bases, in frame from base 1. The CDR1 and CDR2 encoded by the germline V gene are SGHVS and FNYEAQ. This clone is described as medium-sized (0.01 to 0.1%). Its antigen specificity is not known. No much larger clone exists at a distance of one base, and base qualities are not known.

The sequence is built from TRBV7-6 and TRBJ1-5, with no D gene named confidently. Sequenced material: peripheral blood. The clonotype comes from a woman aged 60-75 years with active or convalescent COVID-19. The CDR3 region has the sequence CARLPGQHF. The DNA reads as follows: TGTGCCAGGCTACCGGGACAGCATTTT.